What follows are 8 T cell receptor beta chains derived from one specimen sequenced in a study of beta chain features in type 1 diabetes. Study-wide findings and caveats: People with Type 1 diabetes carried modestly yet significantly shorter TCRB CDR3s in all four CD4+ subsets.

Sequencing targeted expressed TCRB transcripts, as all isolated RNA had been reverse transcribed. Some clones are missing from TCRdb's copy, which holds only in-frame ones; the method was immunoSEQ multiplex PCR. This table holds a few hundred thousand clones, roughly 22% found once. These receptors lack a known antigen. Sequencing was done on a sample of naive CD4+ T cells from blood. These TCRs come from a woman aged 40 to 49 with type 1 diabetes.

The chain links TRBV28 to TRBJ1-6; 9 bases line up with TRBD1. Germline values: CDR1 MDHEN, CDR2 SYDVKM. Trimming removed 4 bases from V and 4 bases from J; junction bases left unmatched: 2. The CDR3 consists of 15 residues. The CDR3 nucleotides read TGTGCCAGCAGTTCCGGACAGGGGTATAATTCACCCCTCCACTTT. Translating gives CASSSGQGYNSPLHF.

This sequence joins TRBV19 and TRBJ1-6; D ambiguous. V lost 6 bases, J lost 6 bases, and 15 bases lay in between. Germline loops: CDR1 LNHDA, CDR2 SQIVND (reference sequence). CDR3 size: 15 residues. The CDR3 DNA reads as TGTGCCAGTAGGAGCGGGGTCACCATTAATTCACCCCTCCACTTT. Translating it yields CASRSGVTINSPLHF.

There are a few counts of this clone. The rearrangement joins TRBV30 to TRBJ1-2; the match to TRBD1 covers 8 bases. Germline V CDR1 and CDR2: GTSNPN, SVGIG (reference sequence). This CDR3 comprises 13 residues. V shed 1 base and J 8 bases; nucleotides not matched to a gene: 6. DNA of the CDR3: TGTGCCTGGAGTGCCCAGGGGGCGTACGGCTACACCTTC. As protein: CAWSAQGAYGYTF.

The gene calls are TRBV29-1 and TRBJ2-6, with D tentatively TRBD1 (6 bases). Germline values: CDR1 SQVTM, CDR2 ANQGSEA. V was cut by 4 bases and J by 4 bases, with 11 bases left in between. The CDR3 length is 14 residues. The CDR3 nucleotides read TGCAGCGTTGGCCAGGGGACGGGGGCCAACGTCCTGACTTTC. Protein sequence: CSVGQGTGANVLTF. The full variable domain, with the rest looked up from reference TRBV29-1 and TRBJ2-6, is SAVISQKPSRDICQRGTSLTIQCQVDSQVTMMFWYRQQPGQSLTLIATANQGSEATYESGFVIDKFPISRPNLTFSTLTVSNMSPEDSSIYLCSVGQGTGANVLTFGAGSRLTVL.

Here the CDR3 reads CASSATGNWAPQHF. The CDR3 coding sequence is TGTGCCAGCAGCGCCACAGGGAATTGGGCGCCCCAGCATTTT. V and J are TRBV9 and TRBJ1-5, with D perhaps TRBD1 (6 bases). Trimming stripped 3 bases from V and 9 bases from J, with 16 bases between. CDR1 is SGDLS and CDR2 is YYNGEE in the germline V gene. The CDR3 is 14 amino acids.

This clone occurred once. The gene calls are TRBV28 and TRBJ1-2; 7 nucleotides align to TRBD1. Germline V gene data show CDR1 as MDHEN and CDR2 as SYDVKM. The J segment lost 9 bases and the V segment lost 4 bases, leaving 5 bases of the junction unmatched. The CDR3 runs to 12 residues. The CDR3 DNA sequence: TGTGCCAGCAGTTCCCGGGACAGTCGCTACACCTTC. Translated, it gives CASSSRDSRYTF.

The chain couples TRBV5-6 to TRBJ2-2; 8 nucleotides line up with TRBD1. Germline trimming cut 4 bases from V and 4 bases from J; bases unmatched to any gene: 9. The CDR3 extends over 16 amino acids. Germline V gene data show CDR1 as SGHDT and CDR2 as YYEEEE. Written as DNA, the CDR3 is TGTGCCAGCAGCCTTCACCGAGGACAGGGCACCGGGGAGCTGTTTTTT. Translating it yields CASSLHRGQGTGELFF.

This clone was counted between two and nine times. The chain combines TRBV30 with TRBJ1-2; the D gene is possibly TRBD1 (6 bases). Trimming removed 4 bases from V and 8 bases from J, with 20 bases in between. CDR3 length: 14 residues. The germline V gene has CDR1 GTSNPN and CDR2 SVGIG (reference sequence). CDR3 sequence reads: CAWTWGQGFGGYTF. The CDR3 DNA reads TGTGCCTGGACCTGGGGGCAGGGTTTTGGAGGCTACACCTTC.